This record covers a single T cell receptor (beta chain). The data were obtained in a study of technical replicates of blood from a handful of donors. Trimming removed 4 bases from V and 4 bases from J; junction bases left unmatched: 8. Germline V gives CDR1 SGHNT, CDR2 YYREEE (reference sequence). CDR3 size: 15 residues. Clones were read by immunoSEQ multiplex PCR, and TCRdb kept only the in-frame ones, dropping some. This sample has 54,000 or so clones, with roughly 94% found just once. This chain connects TRBV5-4 to TRBJ2-3, with 8 bases aligning to TRBD1. The sequencing input was T cells isolated from PBMCs. This sequence was found in a human donor in good health. DNA of the CDR3: TGTGCCAGCAGCACAAAGACAGGGGCTGCAGATACGCAGTATTTT. Translated, it gives CASSTKTGAADTQYF.